Shown below are 10 T cell receptor beta chains from a single sample sequenced in a study of control samples from healthy donors and cancer patients. Sequencing used immunoSEQ multiplex PCR; TCRdb keeps in-frame clones, though not all of them. Among 90,000 to 100,000 clones listed, approximately 84% were seen once. Sample: PBMCs. Every receptor here comes from a man between 65 and 85 years old with lung cancer.

The chain uses TRBV5-5 and TRBJ2-7; D is uncertain. Germline CDR1 is SGHKS and CDR2 is YYEKEE (reference sequence). This CDR3 comprises 13 residues. Trimming cost V 4 bases and J 2 bases, with 10 bases left between them. The CDR3 is CASSTGPTYEQYF. CDR3 nucleotide sequence: TGTGCCAGCAGCACGGGCCCGACCTACGAGCAGTACTTC.

This clone has just a few counts. The rearrangement joins TRBV6-5 to TRBJ2-5; 8 bases map to TRBD1. CDR3 size: 15 residues. The junction had 9 bases not matched to a gene; V was cut back by 4 bases and J by 5 bases. Germline CDR1 MNHEY, CDR2 SVGAGI. The CDR3: CASSLSAGGGETQYF. The CDR3, as DNA: TGTGCCAGCAGTTTGAGCGCAGGGGGCGGTGAGACCCAGTACTTC.

The chain is built from TRBV5-4 and TRBJ2-7; no firm D call. The CDR3 contains 13 residues. Between the trimmed V and J ends, which lost 1 base and 4 bases, there was a span of 9 bases. Germline V gene data show CDR1 as SGHNT and CDR2 as YYREEE (reference sequence). The CDR3 region has the DNA TGTGCCAGCAGCTTGTCCCAAGGGTACGAGCAGTACTTC. Its translation: CASSLSQGYEQYF. The full variable domain, completed using reference TRBV5-4 and TRBJ2-7, is ETGVTQSPTHLIKTRGQQVTLRCSSQSGHNTVSWYQQALGQGPQFIFQYYREEENGRGNFPPRFSGLQFPNYSSELNVNALELDDSALYLCASSLSQGYEQYFGPGTRLTVT.

The CDR3 loop is CASSQGGQSGIQYF. DNA for the CDR3: TGCGCCAGCAGCCAAGGCGGACAGTCCGGCATTCAGTACTTC. J is TRBJ2-4 and V is TRBV4-1, with TRBD1 as a possible D gene (6 bases). V was trimmed by 1 base and J by 9 bases, leaving 13 bases between them. This CDR3 contains 14 residues. Germline lookup yields CDR1 MGHRA and CDR2 YSYEKL.

A few counts support this clone. This chain joins TRBV9 and TRBJ1-1; D unresolved. Germline assignment: CDR1 SGDLS and CDR2 YYNGEE. CDR3 length: 16 amino acids. V dropped 0 bases and J dropped 0 bases, with 12 bases sitting between them. The CDR3 region has the DNA TGTGCCAGCAGCGTAGAATTGCGGGTCATGAACACTGAAGCTTTCTTT. It encodes CASSVELRVMNTEAFF. The full variable domain, its missing parts supplied by reference TRBV9 and TRBJ1-1, is DSGVTQTPKHLITATGQRVTLRCSPRSGDLSVYWYQQSLDQGLQFLIQYYNGEERAKGNILERFSAQQFPDLHSELNLSSLELGDSALYFCASSVELRVMNTEAFFGQGTRLTVV.

The chain recombines TRBV29-1 with TRBJ1-1; D not resolved. Deletions cut 3 bases from V and 0 bases from J, with 11 bases between. CDR3 length equals 14 residues. The V gene's germline CDR1 is SQVTM and CDR2 ANQGSEA. CDR3 DNA: TGCAGCGTTGATCCGGCAGGTATGAACACTGAAGCTTTCTTT. This sequence encodes CSVDPAGMNTEAFF.

The V and J genes are TRBV18 and TRBJ2-6, with D hard to call. CDR1 is KGHSH and CDR2 is LQKENI in the germline V gene. The V end lost 1 base, the J end lost 0 bases, and 13 bases lay between the germline ends. The CDR3 totals 18 residues. The CDR3 DNA reads as TGTGCCAGCTCACCACTGTCGGGTCAAGACTCTGGGGCCAACGTCCTGACTTTC. This gives the protein CASSPLSGQDSGANVLTF.

V is TRBV29-1 and J is TRBJ2-7; D remains unclear. The V end lost 5 bases, the J end lost 6 bases, and 5 bases lay between the germline ends. This CDR3 comprises 9 residues. Per the germline V gene, CDR1 is SQVTM and CDR2 is ANQGSEA. The CDR3 protein is CSVLLEQYF. CDR3 coding DNA: TGCAGCGTTCTCCTCGAGCAGTACTTC.

The chain recombines TRBV18 with TRBJ1-4; D is unresolved. Trimming stripped 3 bases from V and 0 bases from J, with 8 bases between. The CDR3 length is 15 residues. Germline assignment: CDR1 KGHSH and CDR2 LQKENI. CDR3: CASSPKSATNEKLFF. The CDR3, as DNA: TGTGCCAGCTCACCCAAGAGTGCAACTAATGAAAAACTGTTTTTT. The full variable domain, in which reference TRBV18 and TRBJ1-4 provide the parts outside the CDR3, is NAGVMQNPRHLVRRRGQEARLRCSPMKGHSHVYWYRQLPEEGLKFMVYLQKENIIDESGMPKERFSAEFPKEGPSILRIQQVVRGDSAAYFCASSPKSATNEKLFFGSGTQLSVL.

V is TRBV7-2 and J is TRBJ2-1, with 8 positions matching TRBD2. This CDR3 is 15 amino acids long. The trim removed 1 base at V and 6 bases at J, leaving 5 bases unmatched. Germline V CDR1 and CDR2: SGHTA, FQGNSA. The CDR3 sequence is CASSLDRGGRNEQFF. The CDR3 DNA reads TGTGCCAGCAGCTTAGACCGGGGGGGCCGCAATGAGCAGTTCTTC.